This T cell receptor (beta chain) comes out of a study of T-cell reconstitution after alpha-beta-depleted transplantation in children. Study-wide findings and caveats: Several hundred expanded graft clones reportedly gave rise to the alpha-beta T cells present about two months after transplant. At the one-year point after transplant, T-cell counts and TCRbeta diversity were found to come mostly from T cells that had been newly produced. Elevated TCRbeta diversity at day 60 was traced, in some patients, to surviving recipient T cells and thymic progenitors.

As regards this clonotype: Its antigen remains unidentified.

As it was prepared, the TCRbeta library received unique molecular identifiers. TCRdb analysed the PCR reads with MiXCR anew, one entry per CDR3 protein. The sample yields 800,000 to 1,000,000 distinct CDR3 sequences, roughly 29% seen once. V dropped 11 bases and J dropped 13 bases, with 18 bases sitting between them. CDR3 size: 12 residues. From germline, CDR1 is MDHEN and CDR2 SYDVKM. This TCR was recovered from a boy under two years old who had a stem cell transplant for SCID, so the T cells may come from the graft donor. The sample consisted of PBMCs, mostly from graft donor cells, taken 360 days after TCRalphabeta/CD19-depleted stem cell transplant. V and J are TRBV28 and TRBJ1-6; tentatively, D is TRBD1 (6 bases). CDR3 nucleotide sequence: TGTGCCGCCCGAACCAGGGGTGTTCCCCTCCACTTT. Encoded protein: CAARTRGVPLHF. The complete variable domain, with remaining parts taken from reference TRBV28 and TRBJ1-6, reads DVKVTQSSRYLVKRTGEKVFLECVQDMDHENMFWYRQDPGLGLRLIYFSYDVKMKEKGDIPEGYSVSREKKERFSLILESASTNQTSMYLCAARTRGVPLHFGNGTRLTVT.